This entry features one T cell receptor beta chain sequence. This sample is part of a study of PD-1 and CTLA-4 blockade in melanoma. This table comes from immunoSEQ multiplex PCR, and its TCRdb copy is limited to in-frame clones, with some not included. This sample has over 25,000 clones, with approximately 88% found just once. The receptor was isolated from a human donor with melanoma. This sample comprised CD8+ T cells from peripheral blood, obtained before anti-PD-1 treatment.

The CDR3: CASSPSPGPEAFF. CDR3 coding DNA: TGTGCCAGCAGCCCATCTCCCGGGCCTGAAGCTTTCTTT. The chain employs TRBV7-9 and TRBJ1-1; D gene ambiguous. The CDR3 covers 13 residues. Looked up from germline, CDR1 is SEHNR and CDR2 is FQNEAQ (reference sequence). V was cut by 5 bases and J by 6 bases, with 13 bases left in between. Full variable domain (remainder filled in from reference TRBV7-9 and TRBJ1-1): DTGVSQNPRHKITKRGQNVTFRCDPISEHNRLYWYRQTLGQGPEFLTYFQNEAQLEKSRLLSDRFSAERPKGSFSTLEIQRTEQGDSAMYLCASSPSPGPEAFFGQGTRLTVV.